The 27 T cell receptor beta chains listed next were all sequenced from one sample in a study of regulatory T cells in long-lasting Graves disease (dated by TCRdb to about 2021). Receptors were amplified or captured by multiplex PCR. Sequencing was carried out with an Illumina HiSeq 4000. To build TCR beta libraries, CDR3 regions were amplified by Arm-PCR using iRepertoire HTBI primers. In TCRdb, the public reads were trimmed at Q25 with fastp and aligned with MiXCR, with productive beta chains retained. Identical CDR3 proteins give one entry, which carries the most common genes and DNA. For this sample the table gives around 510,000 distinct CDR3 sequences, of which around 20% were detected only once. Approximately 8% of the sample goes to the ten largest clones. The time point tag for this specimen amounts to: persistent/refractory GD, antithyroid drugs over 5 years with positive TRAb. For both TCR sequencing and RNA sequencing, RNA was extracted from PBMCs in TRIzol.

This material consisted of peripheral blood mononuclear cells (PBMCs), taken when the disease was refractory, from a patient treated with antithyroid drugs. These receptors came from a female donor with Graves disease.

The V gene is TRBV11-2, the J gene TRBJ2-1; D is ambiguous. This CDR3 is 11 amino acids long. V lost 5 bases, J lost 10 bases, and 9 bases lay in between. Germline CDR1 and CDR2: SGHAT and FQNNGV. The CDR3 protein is CASSPKHEQFF. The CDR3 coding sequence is TGTGCCAGCAGCCCAAAACACGAGCAGTTCTTC.

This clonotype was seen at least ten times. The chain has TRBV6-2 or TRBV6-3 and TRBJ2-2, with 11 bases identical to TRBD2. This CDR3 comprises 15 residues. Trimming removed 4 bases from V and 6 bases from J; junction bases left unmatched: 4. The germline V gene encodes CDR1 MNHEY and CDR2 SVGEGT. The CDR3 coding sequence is TGTGCCAGCAGTTCCCCGGGACTAGCGGCCGGGGAGCTGTTTTTT. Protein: CASSSPGLAAGELFF.

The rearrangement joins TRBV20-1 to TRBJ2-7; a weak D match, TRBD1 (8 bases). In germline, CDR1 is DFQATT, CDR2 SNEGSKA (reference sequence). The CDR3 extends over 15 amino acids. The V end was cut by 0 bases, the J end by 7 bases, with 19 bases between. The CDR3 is CSARDHRGGLREQYF. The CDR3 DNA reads TGCAGTGCTAGAGACCACAGGGGGGGACTTCGGGAGCAGTACTTC.

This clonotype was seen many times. DNA of the CDR3: TGCGCCAGCAGCTTGGCTGCCTCAGGTTATTCCTACGAGCAGTACTTC. Translating gives CASSLAASGYSYEQYF. The genes are TRBV5-1 and TRBJ2-7, with D unresolved. V was trimmed by 0 bases and J by 1 base, leaving 14 bases between them. Germline CDR1 and CDR2: SGHRS and YFSETQ. CDR3 length equals 16 residues.

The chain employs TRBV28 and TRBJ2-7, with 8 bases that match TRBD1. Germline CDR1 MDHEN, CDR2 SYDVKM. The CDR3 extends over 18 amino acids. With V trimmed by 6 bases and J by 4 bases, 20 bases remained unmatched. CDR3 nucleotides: TGTGCCAGCAGCTTAGAAGGGGCAGGGGGCCCCCCGGCTTACGAGCAGTACTTC. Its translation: CASSLEGAGGPPAYEQYF.

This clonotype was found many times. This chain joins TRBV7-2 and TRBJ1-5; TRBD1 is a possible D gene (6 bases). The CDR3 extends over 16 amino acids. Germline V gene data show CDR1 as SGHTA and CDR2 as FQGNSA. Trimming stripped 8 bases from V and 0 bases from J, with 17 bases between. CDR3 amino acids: CASGFGQPYSNQPQHF. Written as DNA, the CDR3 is TGTGCCAGCGGATTCGGACAGCCCTATAGCAATCAGCCCCAGCATTTT.

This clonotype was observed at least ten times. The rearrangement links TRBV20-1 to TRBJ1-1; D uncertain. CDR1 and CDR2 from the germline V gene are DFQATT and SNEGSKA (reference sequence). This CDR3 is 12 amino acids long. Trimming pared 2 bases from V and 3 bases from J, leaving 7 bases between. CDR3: CSARPFDTEAFF. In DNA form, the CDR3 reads TGCAGTGCTAGACCGTTTGACACTGAAGCTTTCTTT.

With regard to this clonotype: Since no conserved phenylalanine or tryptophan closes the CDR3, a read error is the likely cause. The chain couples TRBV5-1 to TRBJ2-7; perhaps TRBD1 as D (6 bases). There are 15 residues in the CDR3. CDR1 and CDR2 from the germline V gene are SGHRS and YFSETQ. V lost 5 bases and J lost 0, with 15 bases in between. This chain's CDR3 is CASRLTTGDSYEQYL. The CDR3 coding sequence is TGCGCCAGCAGGCTAACGACAGGTGACTCCTACGAGCAGTACCTC.

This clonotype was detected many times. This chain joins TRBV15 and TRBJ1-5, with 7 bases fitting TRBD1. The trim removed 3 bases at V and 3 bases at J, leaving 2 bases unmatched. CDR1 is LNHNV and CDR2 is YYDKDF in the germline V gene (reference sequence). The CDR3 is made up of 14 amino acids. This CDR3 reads CATSSGTVNQPQHF. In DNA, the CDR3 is TGTGCCACCAGCAGCGGGACAGTCAATCAGCCCCAGCATTTT.

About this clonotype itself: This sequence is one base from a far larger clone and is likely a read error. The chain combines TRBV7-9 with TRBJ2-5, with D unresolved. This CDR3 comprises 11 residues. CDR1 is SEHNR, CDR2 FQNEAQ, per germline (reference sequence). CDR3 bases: TGTGTCAGCAGCTTATTGGAGACCCAGTACTTC. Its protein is CVSSLLETQYF.

CDR3: CASSSVGELFF. The CDR3 nucleotides read TGTGCCAGCAGCTCGGTCGGGGAGCTGTTTTTT. The J gene is TRBJ2-2, the V gene TRBV13; D remains unclear. The germline gives CDR1 PRHDT, CDR2 FYEKMQ (reference sequence). The CDR3 is 11 residues long. Trimming cost V 4 bases and J 7 bases, with 4 bases left between them.

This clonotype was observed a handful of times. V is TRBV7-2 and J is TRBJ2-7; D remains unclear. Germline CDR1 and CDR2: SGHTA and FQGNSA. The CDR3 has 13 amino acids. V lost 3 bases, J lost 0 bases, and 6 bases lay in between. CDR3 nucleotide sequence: TGTGCCAGCAGCTTCCCCCACTCCTACGAGCAGTACTTC. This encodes CASSFPHSYEQYF.

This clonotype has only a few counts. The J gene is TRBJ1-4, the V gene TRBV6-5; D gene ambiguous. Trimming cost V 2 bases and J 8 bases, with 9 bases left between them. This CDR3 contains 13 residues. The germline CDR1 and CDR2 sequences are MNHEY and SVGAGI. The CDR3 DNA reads TGTGCCAGCAGTTACAGTGAGTGGGAAAAACTGTTTTTT. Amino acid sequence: CASSYSEWEKLFF.

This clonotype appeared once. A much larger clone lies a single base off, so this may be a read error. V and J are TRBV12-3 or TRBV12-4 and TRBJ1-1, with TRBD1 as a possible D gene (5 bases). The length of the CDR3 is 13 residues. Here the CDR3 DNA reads TGTGCCAGTCGTCAGACAGAGAACGCTGAAGCTTTCTTT. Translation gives CASRQTENAEAFF.

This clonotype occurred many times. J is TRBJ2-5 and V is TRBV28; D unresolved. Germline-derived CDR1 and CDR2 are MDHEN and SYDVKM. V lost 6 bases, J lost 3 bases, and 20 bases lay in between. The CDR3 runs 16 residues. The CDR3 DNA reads TGTGCCAGCAGGAATTTTCCGGCGCAGCCAAAAGAGACCCAGTACTTC. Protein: CASRNFPAQPKETQYF.

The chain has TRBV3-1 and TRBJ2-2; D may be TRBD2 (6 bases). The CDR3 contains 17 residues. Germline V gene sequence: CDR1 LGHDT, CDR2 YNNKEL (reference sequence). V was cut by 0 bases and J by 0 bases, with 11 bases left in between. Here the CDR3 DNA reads TGTGCCAGCAGCCAAGATTTTCCGGGAGCGAACACCGGGGAGCTGTTTTTT. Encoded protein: CASSQDFPGANTGELFF.

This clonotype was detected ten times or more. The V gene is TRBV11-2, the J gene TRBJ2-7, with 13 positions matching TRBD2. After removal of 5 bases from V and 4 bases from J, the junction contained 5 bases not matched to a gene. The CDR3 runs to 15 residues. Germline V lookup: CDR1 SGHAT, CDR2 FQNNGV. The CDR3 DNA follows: TGTGCCAGCAGCCCGTGGACTAGCGGGAGTTACGAGCAGTACTTC. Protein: CASSPWTSGSYEQYF.

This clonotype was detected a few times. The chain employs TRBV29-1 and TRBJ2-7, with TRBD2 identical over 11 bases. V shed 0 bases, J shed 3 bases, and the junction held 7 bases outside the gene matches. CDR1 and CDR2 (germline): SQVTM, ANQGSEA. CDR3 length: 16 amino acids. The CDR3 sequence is CSVEDSTSGSLYEQYF. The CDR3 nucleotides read TGCAGCGTTGAAGATTCAACTAGCGGGAGCCTCTACGAGCAGTACTTC.

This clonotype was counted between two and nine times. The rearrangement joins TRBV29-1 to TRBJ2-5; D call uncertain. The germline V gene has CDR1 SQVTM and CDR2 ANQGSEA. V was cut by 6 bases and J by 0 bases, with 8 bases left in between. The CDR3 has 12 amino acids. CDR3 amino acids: CSVQPYQETQYF. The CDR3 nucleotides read TGCAGCGTACAGCCGTACCAAGAGACCCAGTACTTC.

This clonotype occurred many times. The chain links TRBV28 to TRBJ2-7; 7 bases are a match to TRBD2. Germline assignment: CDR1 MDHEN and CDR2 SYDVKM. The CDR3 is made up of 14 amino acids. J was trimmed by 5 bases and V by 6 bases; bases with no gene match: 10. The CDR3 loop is CASRLSRLADEQYF. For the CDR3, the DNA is TGTGCCAGCAGACTATCAAGACTAGCTGACGAGCAGTACTTC.

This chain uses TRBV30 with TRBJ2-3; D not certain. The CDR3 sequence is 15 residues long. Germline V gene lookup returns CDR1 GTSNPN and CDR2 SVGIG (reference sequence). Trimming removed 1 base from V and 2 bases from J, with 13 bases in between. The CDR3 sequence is CAWSGGRRSTDTQYF. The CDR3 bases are TGTGCCTGGAGTGGTGGACGGCGCTCCACAGATACGCAGTATTTT.

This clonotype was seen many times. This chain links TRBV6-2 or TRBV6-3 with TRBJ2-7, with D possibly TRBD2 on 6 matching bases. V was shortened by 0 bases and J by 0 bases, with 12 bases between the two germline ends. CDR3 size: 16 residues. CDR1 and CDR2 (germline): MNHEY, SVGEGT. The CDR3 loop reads CASSYSWEDSSYEQYF. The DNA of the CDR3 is TGTGCCAGCAGTTACTCTTGGGAGGACTCCTCCTACGAGCAGTACTTC.

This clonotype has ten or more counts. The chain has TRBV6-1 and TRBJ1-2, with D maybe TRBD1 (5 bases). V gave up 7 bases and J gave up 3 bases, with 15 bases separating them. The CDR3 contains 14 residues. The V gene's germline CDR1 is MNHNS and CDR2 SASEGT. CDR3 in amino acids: CASNTLQVHYGYTF. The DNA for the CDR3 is TGTGCCAGCAACACATTACAGGTCCACTATGGCTACACCTTC.

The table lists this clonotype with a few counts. CDR3 protein: CASSEALAGTTYEQYF. As DNA, the CDR3 is TGCGCCAGCAGCGAAGCGCTAGCGGGAACAACCTACGAGCAGTACTTC. The chain is built from TRBV4-3 and TRBJ2-7, with TRBD2 identical over 9 bases. CDR3 length: 16 residues. Germline V gene lookup returns CDR1 LGHNA and CDR2 YSLEER. V lost 5 bases and J lost 2; bases outside the gene matches: 10.

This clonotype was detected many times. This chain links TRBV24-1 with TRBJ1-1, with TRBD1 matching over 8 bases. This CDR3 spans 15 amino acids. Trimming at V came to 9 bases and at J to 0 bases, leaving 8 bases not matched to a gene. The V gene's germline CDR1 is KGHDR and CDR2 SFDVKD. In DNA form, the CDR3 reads TGTGCCACCTCTCCTTTCAGGGGGCTGAACACTGAAGCTTTCTTT. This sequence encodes CATSPFRGLNTEAFF.

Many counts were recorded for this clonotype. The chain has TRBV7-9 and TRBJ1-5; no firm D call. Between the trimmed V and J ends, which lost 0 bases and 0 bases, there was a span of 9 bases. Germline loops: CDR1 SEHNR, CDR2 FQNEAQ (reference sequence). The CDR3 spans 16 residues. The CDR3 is CASSLAGVGSNQPQHF. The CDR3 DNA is TGTGCCAGCAGCTTAGCTGGGGTAGGTAGCAATCAGCCCCAGCATTTT. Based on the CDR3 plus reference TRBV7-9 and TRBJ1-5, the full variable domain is DTGVSQNPRHKITKRGQNVTFRCDPISEHNRLYWYRQTLGQGPEFLTYFQNEAQLEKSRLLSDRFSAERPKGSFSTLEIQRTEQGDSAMYLCASSLAGVGSNQPQHFGDGTRLSIL.

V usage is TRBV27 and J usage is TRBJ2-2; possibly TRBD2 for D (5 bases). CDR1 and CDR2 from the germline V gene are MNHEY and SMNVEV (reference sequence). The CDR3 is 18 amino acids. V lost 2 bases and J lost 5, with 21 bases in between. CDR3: CASSLDRPYYSETGELFF. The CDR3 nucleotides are TGTGCCAGCAGTTTAGATAGGCCCTATTATAGCGAGACCGGGGAGCTGTTTTTT.